This T cell receptor beta chain was retrieved from a study of blood T cell repertoires in COVID-19. Study-wide context: Acute-phase and convalescent COVID-19 samples originated in the United States, Italy and Spain. Nucleic acid was either cDNA or gDNA, and it came from T cells, B-cell-depleted T cells, or PBMCs.

Sequencing was performed with immunoSEQ multiplex PCR; in TCRdb, only in-frame clones are kept and a portion is missing. The data hold some 260,000 clones, with around three quarters observed a single time. The source is a woman over 75 with acute or convalescent COVID-19. Sequencing was done on a sample of peripheral blood.

The CDR3 region is CASSLPRGAQDTGELFF. The CDR3 DNA is TGTGCCAGCAGCTTACCCAGGGGGGCGCAGGACACCGGGGAGCTGTTTTTT. The chain combines TRBV7-6 with TRBJ2-2; perhaps TRBD1 as D (7 bases). Per germline, CDR1 SGHVS and CDR2 FNYEAQ. The CDR3 is 17 residues long. Trimming stripped 2 bases from V and 3 bases from J, with 16 bases between.